These 14 T cell receptor beta chains share one sample of origin, sequenced in a study of shared clonotypes between healthy human individuals. This table comes from immunoSEQ multiplex PCR, and its TCRdb copy is limited to in-frame clones, with some not included. The repertoire consists of some 2 million clones, with approximately 95% occurring once and the leading ten covering 0.85% to 1.2%. The naive CD8 population came from CD45RO-negative cells selected for CCR7, without terminally differentiated effector memory CD45RA+ cells. Material: naive CD8+ T cells sorted from blood. The source is a man aged 18 to 30 in good health.

The genes are TRBV18 and TRBJ2-7; TRBD2 is a possible D gene (5 bases). Between the trimmed V and J ends, which lost 1 base and 0 bases, there was a span of 10 bases. The CDR3 has 15 amino acids. CDR1 and CDR2 from the germline V gene are KGHSH and LQKENI. CDR3 protein: CASSPLDGISYEQYF. CDR3 nucleotide sequence: TGTGCCAGCTCACCACTTGACGGGATCTCCTACGAGCAGTACTTC.

CDR3 residues: CASSFEIGNTIYF. CDR3 nucleotides: TGTGCCAGCAGCTTTGAAATCGGAAACACCATATATTTT. The chain employs TRBV5-4 and TRBJ1-3; D is ambiguous. Germline V gene data show CDR1 as SGHNT and CDR2 as YYREEE (reference sequence). The CDR3 contains 13 residues. The V and J ends lost 2 bases and 4 bases respectively, with 7 bases between them.

The chain carries TRBV13 and TRBJ2-3; TRBD2 matches 8 bases. With V trimmed by 10 bases and J by 1 base, 4 bases remained unmatched. Germline V gives CDR1 PRHDT, CDR2 FYEKMQ (reference sequence). This CDR3 is built from 13 residues. DNA for the CDR3: TGTGCCACCGGGGGGGCGGGCACAGATACGCAGTATTTT. Amino acid sequence: CATGGAGTDTQYF.

The gene calls are TRBV5-4 and TRBJ2-7; 7 bases agree with TRBD2. Per the germline V gene, CDR1 is SGHNT and CDR2 is YYREEE (reference sequence). V gave up 0 bases and J gave up 3 bases; unmatched junction bases: 3. This CDR3 has 14 residues. As DNA, the CDR3 is TGTGCCAGCAGCTTGGGGGGAGGGTACTACGAGCAGTACTTC. Translation: CASSLGGGYYEQYF. The full variable domain, its missing parts supplied by reference TRBV5-4 and TRBJ2-7, is ETGVTQSPTHLIKTRGQQVTLRCSSQSGHNTVSWYQQALGQGPQFIFQYYREEENGRGNFPPRFSGLQFPNYSSELNVNALELDDSALYLCASSLGGGYYEQYFGPGTRLTVT.

This clone occurred once. CDR3 loop: CAISDPDTSYNEQFF. In DNA form, the CDR3 reads TGTGCCATCAGTGATCCGGACACCTCCTACAATGAGCAGTTCTTC. This chain connects TRBV10-3 to TRBJ2-1; D is possibly TRBD1 (5 bases). Germline assignment: CDR1 ENHRY and CDR2 SYGVKD. The length of the CDR3 is 15 residues. The ends were cut back, 3 bases at V and 0 bases at J, with 9 bases in the middle.

The chain couples TRBV10-2 to TRBJ2-2; 12 bases map to TRBD2. V was clipped by 8 bases and J by 6 bases; unmatched bases: 7. This CDR3 region has 15 residues. Germline CDR1 is WSHSY and CDR2 is SAAADI. The CDR3 DNA sequence: TGCGCCAGCCAGACTAGCGGGAGATCCCCCGGGGAGCTGTTTTTT. Translating gives CASQTSGRSPGELFF.

Notes on this clone: Other nucleotide sequences from this sample produce the same CDR3. The rearrangement links TRBV19 to TRBJ2-7; maybe TRBD2 (5 bases). There are 14 residues in the CDR3. V was clipped by 0 bases and J by 0 bases, with 6 bases between them. The germline gives CDR1 LNHDA, CDR2 SQIVND (reference sequence). DNA for the CDR3: TGTGCCAGTAGTATAGAAGGGAGCTCCTACGAGCAGTACTTC. Protein: CASSIEGSSYEQYF. Full variable domain (rest looked up from reference TRBV19 and TRBJ2-7): DGGITQSPKYLFRKEGQNVTLSCEQNLNHDAMYWYRQDPGQGLRLIYYSQIVNDFQKGDIAEGYSVSREKKESFPLTVTSAQKNPTAFYLCASSIEGSSYEQYFGPGTRLTVT.

The chain has TRBV7-9 and TRBJ1-1; D not certain. The CDR3 has 16 amino acids. Germline V lookup: CDR1 SEHNR, CDR2 FQNEAQ (reference sequence). V was clipped by 3 bases and J by 2 bases, with 16 bases between them. CDR3 sequence: CASSLEREAINTEAFF. The DNA for the CDR3 is TGTGCCAGCAGCTTGGAGCGGGAAGCGATAAACACTGAAGCTTTCTTT.

This chain links TRBV19 with TRBJ2-7, with TRBD2 identical over 11 bases. CDR3 length equals 14 residues. Germline CDR1 and CDR2: LNHDA and SQIVND (reference sequence). V lost 5 bases, J lost 4 bases, and 4 bases stayed unmatched. The CDR3 bases are TGTGCCAGTAGTGGGGGACTAGCGGAATACGAGCAGTACTTC. It yields the protein CASSGGLAEYEQYF.

The rearrangement links TRBV2 to TRBJ2-3; possibly TRBD2 for D (5 bases). V gave up 3 bases and J gave up 1 base, with 11 bases separating them. The CDR3 consists of 15 residues. CDR1 is SNHLY and CDR2 is FYNNEI in the germline V gene. The CDR3 DNA is TGTGCCAGCAGTGATCCGCGGCGGGGCACAGATACGCAGTATTTT. Its protein product is CASSDPRRGTDTQYF.

The chain couples TRBV27 to TRBJ2-5; a weak D match, TRBD1 (6 bases). CDR1 is MNHEY, CDR2 SMNVEV, per germline (reference sequence). The V gene lost 0 bases and the J gene lost 9 bases, with 20 bases spanning the gap. The CDR3 runs 16 residues. This CDR3 reads CASSLSGAWQVPPQYF. The DNA of the CDR3 is TGTGCCAGCAGTTTATCGGGGGCGTGGCAGGTCCCCCCCCAGTACTTC.

A note on this clone: Other DNA sequences of this sample code for an identical CDR3. The chain carries TRBV18 and TRBJ2-5; D is uncertain. V lost 2 bases, J lost 1 base, and 5 bases lay in between. This CDR3 region has 13 residues. The germline V gene encodes CDR1 KGHSH and CDR2 LQKENI. The DNA for the CDR3 is TGTGCCAGCTCACCAGACGGCCAAGAGACCCAGTACTTC. It codes for CASSPDGQETQYF.

V and J are TRBV4-1 and TRBJ2-7, with 11 bases that match TRBD2. After removal of 3 bases from V and 3 bases from J, the junction contained 4 bases not matched to a gene. Germline CDR1 and CDR2: MGHRA and YSYEKL. The CDR3 spans 15 residues. The CDR3 protein is CASSQISGGGYEQYF. The CDR3 DNA sequence: TGCGCCAGCAGCCAGATTAGCGGGGGGGGCTACGAGCAGTACTTC.

Comments on this clone: The junction departs from germline at one end; a sequencing error may be responsible. The chain recombines TRBV13 with TRBJ2-3; 14 nucleotides match TRBD2. CDR3 size: 16 residues. Germline assignment: CDR1 PRHDT and CDR2 FYEKMQ (reference sequence). This chain's CDR3 is CASSLGTSGGADTQYF. The CDR3 nucleotides read TGTGCCAGCAGCCTAGGGACTAGCGGGGGAGCAGATACGCAGTATTTT.